A single sample is the source of the 28 T cell receptor beta chains below, sequenced in a study of T cell repertoires in cytomegalovirus infection. TCRdb passed the reads through MiXCR, listing each CDR3 protein once. The sample has about 80,000 distinct CDR3 sequences; roughly 3.7% are singletons. The sample taken for sequencing was PBMCs. The receptors stem from a human donor in good health (CMV status not recorded). Some clones in this sample may be carry-over from other donors' samples.

This clonotype has a count of ten or more. V is TRBV7-2 and J is TRBJ1-2; D gene ambiguous. The CDR3 covers 12 residues. The germline V gene encodes CDR1 SGHTA and CDR2 FQGNSA. V was shortened by 3 bases and J by 4 bases, with 6 bases between the two germline ends. The CDR3 is CASSFPGYGYTF. DNA of the CDR3: TGTGCCAGCAGCTTCCCAGGCTATGGCTACACCTTC. The whole variable domain, filled in from reference TRBV7-2 and TRBJ1-2, reads GAGVSQSPSNKVTEKGKDVELRCDPISGHTALYWYRQSLGQGLEFLIYFQGNSAPDKSGLPSDRFSAERTGGSVSTLTIQRTQQEDSAVYLCASSFPGYGYTFGSGTRLTVV.

Ten or more counts support this clonotype. V and J are TRBV7-2 and TRBJ1-3; D remains unclear. V shed 3 bases and J shed 3 bases, with 18 bases lying between them. Germline loops: CDR1 SGHTA, CDR2 FQGNSA. This CDR3 has 17 amino acids. This chain's CDR3 is CASSFDNFFTDGNTIYF. CDR3 bases: TGTGCCAGCAGCTTCGACAACTTCTTTACGGATGGAAACACCATATATTTT.

This clonotype has at least ten counts. The V call is TRBV6-5, the J call TRBJ2-1, with 7 bases that match TRBD1. The length of the CDR3 is 13 residues. CDR1 and CDR2 from the germline V gene are MNHEY and SVGAGI. The ends lost 6 bases at V and 8 bases at J; junction bases unmatched: 7. Here the CDR3 DNA reads TGTGCCAGCAGACAGGGGAGTAGGCATGAGCAGTTCTTC. Translated: CASRQGSRHEQFF.

Many counts were recorded for this clonotype. The chain joins TRBV12-3 or TRBV12-4 to TRBJ1-1, with D unresolved. The CDR3 sequence is 11 residues long. V was shortened by 3 bases and J by 7 bases, with 6 bases between the two germline ends. Here the CDR3 DNA reads TGTGCCAGCAGTTTCTTCGGTGAAGCTTTCTTT. Translated, it gives CASSFFGEAFF.

This clonotype was picked up many times. This sequence joins TRBV7-2 and TRBJ2-1, with 10 bases matching TRBD2. This CDR3 is 16 amino acids long. CDR1 and CDR2 from the germline V gene are SGHTA and FQGNSA. The V gene end was trimmed by 3 bases and the J gene end by 6 bases; junction bases not matched to a gene: 8. The CDR3 DNA reads as TGTGCCAGCAGCTTCGAGCGGGGGGGCCAGGGCAATGAGCAGTTCTTC. It translates to CASSFERGGQGNEQFF.

This clonotype was seen ten or more times. The chain employs TRBV15 and TRBJ1-2, with 8 bases that match TRBD1. Unmatched junction bases numbered 7, after V lost 7 bases and J lost 3 bases. The germline V gene has CDR1 LNHNV and CDR2 YYDKDF (reference sequence). The CDR3 runs 14 residues. For the CDR3, the DNA is TGTGCCACCAAATTGGACAGGGAAGACTATGGCTACACCTTC. Its translation: CATKLDREDYGYTF.

This clonotype was seen many times. The CDR3: CASSLESGGDTQYF. Written as DNA, the CDR3 is TGTGCCAGCAGCTTAGAGTCAGGTGGAGATACGCAGTATTTT. This chain uses TRBV7-9 with TRBJ2-3; D is unresolved. Germline V CDR1 and CDR2: SEHNR, FQNEAQ (reference sequence). Trimming took 1 base from V and 5 from J, leaving 10 bases between them. The CDR3 spans 14 residues.

The rearrangement joins TRBV29-1 to TRBJ2-7; 9 nucleotides line up with TRBD2. Germline assignment: CDR1 SQVTM and CDR2 ANQGSEA. The CDR3 is 12 amino acids. J lost 6 bases, V lost 6 bases, and 6 bases had no gene match. In DNA form, the CDR3 reads TGCAGCGTCTATAGCGGGGGAGGCGAGCAGTACTTC. Encoded protein: CSVYSGGGEQYF.

Ten or more counts support this clonotype. CDR3 nucleotide sequence: TGCGCCAGCAGCCGTCGTAGCTCTGGGGCCAACGTCCTGACTTTC. Amino acid sequence: CASSRRSSGANVLTF. The chain carries TRBV4-3 and TRBJ2-6; no clear D. Germline V lookup: CDR1 LGHNA, CDR2 YSLEER. With 4 bases removed from V and 0 bases from J, the gap between germline ends came to 7 bases. This CDR3 is built from 15 residues.

At least ten counts were recorded for this clonotype. The chain is built from TRBV2 and TRBJ1-1; D is possibly TRBD1 (5 bases). Germline loops: CDR1 SNHLY, CDR2 FYNNEI. Deletions cut 3 bases from V and 5 bases from J, with 7 bases between. The CDR3 loop spans 12 amino acids. As DNA, the CDR3 is TGTGCCAGCAGTGAGTGGGGGACTGAAGCTTTCTTT. Encoded protein: CASSEWGTEAFF.

Ten or more counts support this clonotype. V gene TRBV27 combines with J gene TRBJ2-7; 11 nucleotides match TRBD2. The CDR3 consists of 14 residues. J gave up 6 bases and V 3 bases, and 4 bases lay outside the gene matches. Per the germline V gene, CDR1 is MNHEY and CDR2 is SMNVEV (reference sequence). The CDR3 loop is CASSFVAGGLEQYF. The CDR3 DNA follows: TGTGCCAGCAGTTTTGTAGCGGGGGGGCTCGAGCAGTACTTC.

This clonotype occurred many times. This sequence joins TRBV7-9 and TRBJ2-3, with TRBD1 matching 7 bases. The CDR3 contains 15 residues. Germline V gene sequence: CDR1 SEHNR, CDR2 FQNEAQ (reference sequence). V lost 5 bases, J lost 1 base, and 6 bases stayed unmatched. The CDR3 sequence: CASSTRGSGTDTQYF. The CDR3 bases are TGTGCCAGCAGCACCAGGGGGTCGGGCACAGATACGCAGTATTTT.

This clonotype was recorded at least ten times. The chain links TRBV7-3 to TRBJ2-3, with 11 bases lining up with TRBD2. V lost 6 bases to trimming and J lost 4 bases; unmatched junction nucleotides: 6. Germline CDR1 reads SGHTA; CDR2 reads FQGTGA. The CDR3 sequence is 15 residues long. The CDR3 coding sequence is TGTGCCAGCAGACCCTCTAGCGGGGGGCCAGATACGCAGTATTTT. Translation gives CASRPSSGGPDTQYF.

In this sample, this clonotype turned up many times. The chain couples TRBV20-1 to TRBJ1-1; unclear D gene. CDR3 size: 16 residues. The germline V gene encodes CDR1 DFQATT and CDR2 SNEGSKA (reference sequence). V lost 0 bases, J lost 1 base, and 15 bases lay in between. CDR3 DNA sequence: TGCAGTGCTAGAGATCCCCGATCTCAGGAGAACACTGAAGCTTTCTTT. Translating it yields CSARDPRSQENTEAFF.

This clonotype has a count of ten or more. The rearrangement uses TRBV5-4 and TRBJ2-3; 11 bases align to TRBD2. This CDR3 comprises 16 residues. Germline CDR1 SGHNT, CDR2 YYREEE (reference sequence). Trimming took 2 bases from V and 1 from J; bases not matched to a gene: 3. The DNA for the CDR3 is TGTGCCAGCAGCTTCAGGACTAGCGGGCGCACAGATACGCAGTATTTT. It specifies CASSFRTSGRTDTQYF.

This clonotype was seen at least ten times. The CDR3 DNA sequence: TGTGCCAGCAGCTTAGTTTTGGGGGATTATAGCAATCAGCCCCAGCATTTT. It codes for CASSLVLGDYSNQPQHF. The chain employs TRBV7-6 and TRBJ1-5; TRBD1 is a possible D gene (5 bases). CDR3 length: 17 amino acids. V dropped 1 base and J dropped 0 bases, with 13 bases sitting between them. Looked up from germline, CDR1 is SGHVS and CDR2 is FNYEAQ.

This clonotype showed up many times. The chain joins TRBV2 to TRBJ1-1; 10 bases map to TRBD1. Germline values: CDR1 SNHLY, CDR2 FYNNEI. Unmatched junction bases numbered 4, after V lost 5 bases and J lost 4 bases. The CDR3 totals 14 residues. The CDR3 region is CASSRQGAGTEAFF. As DNA, the CDR3 is TGTGCCAGCAGTCGACAGGGGGCAGGCACTGAAGCTTTCTTT.

This clonotype was observed a few times. The chain couples TRBV7-4 to TRBJ2-7; TRBD2 aligns across 15 bases. The CDR3 totals 16 residues. The V segment lost 4 bases and the J segment 5 bases; nucleotides outside the gene matches: 6. Germline lookup yields CDR1 SGHVT and CDR2 SQSDAQ. The CDR3 here is CASSSGLAGGKHEQYF. CDR3 DNA sequence: TGTGCCAGCAGCTCGGGACTAGCGGGGGGTAAGCACGAGCAGTACTTC. Together with reference TRBV7-4 and TRBJ2-7, the CDR3 gives the full variable domain: GAGVSQSPRYKVAKRGRDVALRCDSISGHVTLYWYRQTLGQGSEVLTYSQSDAQRDKSGRPSGRFSAERPERSVSTLKIQRTEQGDSAVYLCASSSGLAGGKHEQYFGPGTRLTVT.

This clonotype was seen ten or more times. The chain joins TRBV6-4 to TRBJ2-5, with 8 bases lining up with TRBD2. Germline CDR1 and CDR2: MRHNA and SNTAGT. There are 15 residues in the CDR3. V was pared by 2 bases and J by 5 bases, with 7 bases of the junction left unmatched. CDR3 residues: CASSDRAGGKETQYF. In DNA, the CDR3 is TGTGCCAGCAGTGACAGGGCGGGGGGCAAGGAGACCCAGTACTTC.

Worth noting for this clonotype: A clone one base away is much larger, so this may be a read error. The chain is built from TRBV7-9 and TRBJ1-1, with D possibly TRBD1 on 5 matching bases. Trimming left V 4 bases short and J 7 bases short, with 16 bases between. The CDR3 has 14 amino acids. Germline-derived CDR1 and CDR2 are SEHNR and FQNEAQ (reference sequence). CDR3 residues: CASSSGWEDNEAFF. The DNA of the CDR3 is TGTGCCAGCAGCTCGGGCTGGGAGGACAATGAAGCTTTCTTT.

In this sample, this clonotype turned up many times. V usage is TRBV6-6 and J usage is TRBJ2-1; TRBD2 matches 8 bases. The CDR3 covers 17 residues. With 0 bases clipped from V and 4 bases from J, the junction kept 8 bases outside the gene matches. The germline V gene encodes CDR1 MNHNY and CDR2 SVGAGI (reference sequence). CDR3 nucleotide sequence: TGTGCCAGCAGTTACTCCCCTCCTAGCGGGTTATACAATGAGCAGTTCTTC. This translates into CASSYSPPSGLYNEQFF.

This clonotype was recorded at least ten times. The chain uses TRBV19 and TRBJ2-5; D gene uncertain. The germline V gene has CDR1 LNHDA and CDR2 SQIVND (reference sequence). The V gene lost 3 bases and the J gene lost 4 bases, with 9 bases spanning the gap. This CDR3 spans 13 amino acids. In DNA form, the CDR3 reads TGTGCCAGTAGTATGGGTGACCCAGAGACCCAGTACTTC. It codes for CASSMGDPETQYF.

This clonotype was counted at least ten times. The chain uses TRBV6-1 and TRBJ2-7, with a tentative D call TRBD2 (6 bases). Trimming stripped 6 bases from V and 6 bases from J, with 21 bases between. The CDR3 covers 15 residues. The germline V gene encodes CDR1 MNHNS and CDR2 SASEGT. CDR3 in amino acids: CASSVGPSVGGEQYF. CDR3 bases: TGTGCCAGCAGCGTTGGGCCCAGCGTCGGGGGCGAGCAGTACTTC.

This clonotype was observed at least ten times. The chain carries TRBV20-1 and TRBJ1-5; the match to TRBD1 covers 7 bases. J gave up 5 bases and V 1 base, and 11 bases lay outside the gene matches. The CDR3 extends over 16 amino acids. Germline values: CDR1 DFQATT, CDR2 SNEGSKA (reference sequence). As DNA, the CDR3 is TGCAGTGCTAGAGTCCACGCGGACAGGAGAGATCAGCCCCAGCATTTT. Translating gives CSARVHADRRDQPQHF.

This clonotype was counted many times. V usage is TRBV5-1 and J usage is TRBJ2-1; 8 positions agree with TRBD2. V trimming: 6 bases; J trimming: 8 bases; junction bases outside the gene matches: 10. This CDR3 is built from 14 residues. Germline CDR1 reads SGHRS; CDR2 reads YFSETQ. CDR3 amino acids: CASTRGLAGDEQFF. CDR3 DNA: TGCGCCAGCACTCGCGGACTAGCAGGCGATGAGCAGTTCTTC.

This clonotype was recorded at least ten times. At one of its ends the junction is not consistent with the germline gene, which may arise from a read error. The gene calls are TRBV5-5 and TRBJ2-5; the D gene is possibly TRBD2 (6 bases). The CDR3 is 16 residues long. CDR1 and CDR2 (germline): SGHKS, YYEKEE (reference sequence). The CDR3, as DNA: TGTGTCAGCAGCTTGGCGCGCGGGGCCAACCAAGAGACCCAGTACTTC. This codes for CVSSLARGANQETQYF.

This clonotype was seen ten or more times. The chain is built from TRBV7-2 and TRBJ1-2; 10 bases align to TRBD1. This CDR3 is 15 amino acids long. Germline values: CDR1 SGHTA, CDR2 FQGNSA. Unmatched junction bases numbered 11, after V lost 5 bases and J lost 8 bases. CDR3 sequence reads: CASSPGTGVPYGYTF. CDR3 coding DNA: TGTGCCAGCAGCCCTGGGACAGGGGTGCCCTACGGCTACACCTTC.

This clonotype was counted ten times or more. This chain links TRBV7-2 with TRBJ1-1; 10 bases align to TRBD1. After removal of 4 bases from V and 0 bases from J, the junction contained 5 bases not matched to a gene. Germline V gives CDR1 SGHTA, CDR2 FQGNSA. The CDR3 covers 16 residues. In nucleotides, the CDR3 is TGTGCCAGCAGCTCCCGGGACAGGGGAATGAACACTGAAGCTTTCTTT. It is translated as CASSSRDRGMNTEAFF. Together with reference TRBV7-2 and TRBJ1-1, the CDR3 gives the full variable domain: GAGVSQSPSNKVTEKGKDVELRCDPISGHTALYWYRQSLGQGLEFLIYFQGNSAPDKSGLPSDRFSAERTGGSVSTLTIQRTQQEDSAVYLCASSSRDRGMNTEAFFGQGTRLTVV.